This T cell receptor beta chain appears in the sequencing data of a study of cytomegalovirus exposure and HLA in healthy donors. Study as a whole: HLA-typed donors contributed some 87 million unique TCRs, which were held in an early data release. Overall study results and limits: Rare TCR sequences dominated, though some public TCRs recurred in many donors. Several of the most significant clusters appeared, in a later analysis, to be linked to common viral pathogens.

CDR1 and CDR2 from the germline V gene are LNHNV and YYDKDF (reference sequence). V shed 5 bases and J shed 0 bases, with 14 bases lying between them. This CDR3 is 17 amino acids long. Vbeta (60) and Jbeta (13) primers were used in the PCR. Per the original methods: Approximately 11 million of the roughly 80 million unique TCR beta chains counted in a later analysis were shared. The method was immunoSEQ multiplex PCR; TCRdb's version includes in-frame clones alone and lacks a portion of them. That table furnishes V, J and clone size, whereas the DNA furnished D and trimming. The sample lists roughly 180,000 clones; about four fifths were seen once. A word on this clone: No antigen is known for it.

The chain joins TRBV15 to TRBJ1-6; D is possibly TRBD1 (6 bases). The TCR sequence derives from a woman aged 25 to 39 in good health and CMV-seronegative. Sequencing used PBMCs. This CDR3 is CATSHPRTASYNSPLHF. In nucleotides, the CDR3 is TGTGCCACCAGCCATCCCCGGACAGCCTCCTATAATTCACCCCTCCACTTT.